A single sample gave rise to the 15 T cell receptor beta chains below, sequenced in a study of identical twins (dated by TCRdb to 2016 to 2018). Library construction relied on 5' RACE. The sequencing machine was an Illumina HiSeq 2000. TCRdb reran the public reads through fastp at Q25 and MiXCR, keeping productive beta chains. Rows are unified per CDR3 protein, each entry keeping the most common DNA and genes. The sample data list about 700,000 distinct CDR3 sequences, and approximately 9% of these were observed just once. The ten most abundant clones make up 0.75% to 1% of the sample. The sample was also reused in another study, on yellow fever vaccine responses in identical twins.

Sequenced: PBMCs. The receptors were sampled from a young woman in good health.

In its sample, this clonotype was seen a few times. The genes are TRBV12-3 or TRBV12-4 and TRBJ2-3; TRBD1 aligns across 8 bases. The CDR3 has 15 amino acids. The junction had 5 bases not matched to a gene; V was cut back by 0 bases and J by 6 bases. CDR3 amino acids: CASSLASGGFDTQYF. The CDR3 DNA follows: TGTGCCAGCAGTTTAGCGTCAGGGGGCTTTGATACGCAGTATTTT.

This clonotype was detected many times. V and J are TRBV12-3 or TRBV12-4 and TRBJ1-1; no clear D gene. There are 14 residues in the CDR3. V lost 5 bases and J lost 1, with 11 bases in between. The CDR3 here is CASSPSPTNTEAFF. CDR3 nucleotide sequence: TGTGCCAGCAGTCCTTCGCCGACGAACACTGAAGCTTTCTTT.

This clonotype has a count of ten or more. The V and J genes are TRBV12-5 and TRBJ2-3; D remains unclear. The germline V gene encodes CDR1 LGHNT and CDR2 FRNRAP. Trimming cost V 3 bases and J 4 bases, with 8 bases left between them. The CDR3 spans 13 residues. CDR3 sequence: CASGFGPPDTQYF. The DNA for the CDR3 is TGTGCTAGTGGTTTCGGGCCCCCAGATACGCAGTATTTT.

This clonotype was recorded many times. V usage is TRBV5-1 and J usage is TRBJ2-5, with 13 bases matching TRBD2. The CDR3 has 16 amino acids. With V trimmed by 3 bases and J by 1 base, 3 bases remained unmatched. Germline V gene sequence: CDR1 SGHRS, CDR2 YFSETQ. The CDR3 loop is CASSSGTSGAQETQYF. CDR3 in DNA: TGCGCCAGCAGCTCTGGGACTAGCGGGGCCCAAGAGACCCAGTACTTC. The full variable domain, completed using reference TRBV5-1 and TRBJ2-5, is KAGVTQTPRYLIKTRGQQVTLSCSPISGHRSVSWYQQTPGQGLQFLFEYFSETQRNKGNFPGRFSGRQFSNSRSEMNVSTLELGDSALYLCASSSGTSGAQETQYFGPGTRLLVL.

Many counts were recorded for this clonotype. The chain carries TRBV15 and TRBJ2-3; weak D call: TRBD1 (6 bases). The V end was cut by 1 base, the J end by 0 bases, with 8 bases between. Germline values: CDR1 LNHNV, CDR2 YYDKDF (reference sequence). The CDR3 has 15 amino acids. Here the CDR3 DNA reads TGTGCCACCAGCAGAGGGGACATAAGCACAGATACGCAGTATTTT. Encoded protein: CATSRGDISTDTQYF.

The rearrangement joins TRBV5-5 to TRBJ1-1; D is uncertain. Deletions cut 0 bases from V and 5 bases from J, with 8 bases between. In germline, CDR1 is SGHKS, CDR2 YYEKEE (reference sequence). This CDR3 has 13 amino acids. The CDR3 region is CASSLAGRTEAFF. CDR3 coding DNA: TGTGCCAGCAGCTTGGCGGGGAGAACTGAAGCTTTCTTT.

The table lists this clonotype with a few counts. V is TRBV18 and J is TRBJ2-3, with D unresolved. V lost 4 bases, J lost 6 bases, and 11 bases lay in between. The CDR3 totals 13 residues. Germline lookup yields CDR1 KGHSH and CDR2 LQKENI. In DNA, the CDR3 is TGTGCCAGCTCACTTCCGGACGGGGATACGCAGTATTTT. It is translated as CASSLPDGDTQYF.

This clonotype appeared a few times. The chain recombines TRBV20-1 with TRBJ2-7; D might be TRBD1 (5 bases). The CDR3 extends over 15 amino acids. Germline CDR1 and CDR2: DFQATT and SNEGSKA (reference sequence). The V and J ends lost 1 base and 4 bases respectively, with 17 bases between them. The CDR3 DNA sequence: TGCAGTGCTAGAGCAGCTGAACAGGTGCTATACGAGCAGTACTTC. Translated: CSARAAEQVLYEQYF.

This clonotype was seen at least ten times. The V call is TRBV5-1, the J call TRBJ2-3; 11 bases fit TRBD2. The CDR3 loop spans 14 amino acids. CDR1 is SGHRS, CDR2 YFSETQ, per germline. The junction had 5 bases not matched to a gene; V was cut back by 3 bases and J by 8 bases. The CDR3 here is CASSWGTSGVTQYF. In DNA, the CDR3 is TGCGCCAGCAGCTGGGGGACTAGCGGAGTTACGCAGTATTTT.

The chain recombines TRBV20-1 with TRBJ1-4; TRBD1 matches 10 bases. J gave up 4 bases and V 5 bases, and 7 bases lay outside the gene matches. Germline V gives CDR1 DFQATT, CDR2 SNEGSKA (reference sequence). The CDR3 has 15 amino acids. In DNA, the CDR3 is TGCAGTGCTCCGGAGTGGGACAGGGGTAATGAAAAACTGTTTTTT. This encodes CSAPEWDRGNEKLFF.

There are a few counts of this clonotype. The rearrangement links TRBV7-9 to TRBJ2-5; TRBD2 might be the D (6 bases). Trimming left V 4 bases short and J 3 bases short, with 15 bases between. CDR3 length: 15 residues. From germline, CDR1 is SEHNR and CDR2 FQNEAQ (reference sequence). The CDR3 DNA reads TGTGCCAGCAGCTATACCGGGACTGAAGAAGAGACCCAGTACTTC. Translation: CASSYTGTEEETQYF. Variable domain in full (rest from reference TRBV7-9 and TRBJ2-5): DTGVSQNPRHKITKRGQNVTFRCDPISEHNRLYWYRQTLGQGPEFLTYFQNEAQLEKSRLLSDRFSAERPKGSFSTLEIQRTEQGDSAMYLCASSYTGTEEETQYFGPGTRLLVL.

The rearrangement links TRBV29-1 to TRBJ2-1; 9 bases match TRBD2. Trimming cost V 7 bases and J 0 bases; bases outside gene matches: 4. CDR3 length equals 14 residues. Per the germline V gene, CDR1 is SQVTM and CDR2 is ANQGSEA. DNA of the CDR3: TGCAGCGCCGTGACTAGCGGCTCCTACAATGAGCAGTTCTTC. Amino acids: CSAVTSGSYNEQFF.

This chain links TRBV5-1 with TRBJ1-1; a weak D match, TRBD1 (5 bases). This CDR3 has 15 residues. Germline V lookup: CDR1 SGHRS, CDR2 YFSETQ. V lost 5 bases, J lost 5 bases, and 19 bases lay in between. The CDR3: CASSLGSRGDTEAFF. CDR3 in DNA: TGCGCCAGCAGTTTAGGTAGTCGGGGGGATACTGAAGCTTTCTTT. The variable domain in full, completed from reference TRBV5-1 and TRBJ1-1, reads KAGVTQTPRYLIKTRGQQVTLSCSPISGHRSVSWYQQTPGQGLQFLFEYFSETQRNKGNFPGRFSGRQFSNSRSEMNVSTLELGDSALYLCASSLGSRGDTEAFFGQGTRLTVV.

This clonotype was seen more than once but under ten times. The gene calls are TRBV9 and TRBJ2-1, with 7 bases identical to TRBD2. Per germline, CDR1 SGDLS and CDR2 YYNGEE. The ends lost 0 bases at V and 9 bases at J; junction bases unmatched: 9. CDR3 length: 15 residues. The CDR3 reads CASSVVGGSEGEQFF. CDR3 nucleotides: TGTGCCAGCAGCGTAGTCGGGGGGAGTGAGGGTGAGCAGTTCTTC.

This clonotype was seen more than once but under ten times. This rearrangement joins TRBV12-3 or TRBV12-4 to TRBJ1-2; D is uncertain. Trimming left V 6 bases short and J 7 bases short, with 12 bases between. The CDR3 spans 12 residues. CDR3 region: CASRWVFSGYTF. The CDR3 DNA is TGTGCCAGCAGGTGGGTCTTCAGTGGCTACACCTTC.